Reported below is one T cell receptor (beta chain). Its cognate antigen is unknown. Genomic DNA came from blood conventional CD4+ T cells gated CD25-low CD127-high. This sample is part of a study of regulatory and conventional T cells in RAG deficiency. Study-level results: RAG-deficient patients showed markedly lower Shannon entropy and higher Simpson indices than control T-cell subsets. Patient subsets had shorter CDR3s; Omenn Treg-Tconv overlap exceeded 90%. Compared with controls, unique Treg TCR beta sequences dropped roughly 96-fold in Omenn syndrome and CID/AS.

The CDR3 length is 15 residues. The V gene's germline CDR1 is LNHDA and CDR2 SQIVND (reference sequence). The V end was cut by 0 bases, the J end by 5 bases, with 13 bases between. Clones were read by immunoSEQ multiplex PCR, and TCRdb kept only the in-frame ones, dropping some. The sample shows approximately 12,000 clones, 85% to 95% of them seen only once. These sequences were also reported in another study, on regulatory T cells. This second report adds: Primers: 52 TRBV forward and 13 TRBJ reverse.

This TCR was sampled from a human donor in good health. The genes are TRBV19 and TRBJ1-2; D not resolved. The sequenced sample consisted of CD4+ effector T cells sorted from blood. DNA of the CDR3: TGTGCCAGTAGTATAGACGCGAGGGTGCAATATGGCTACACCTTC. It translates to CASSIDARVQYGYTF.